Below, 25 T cell receptor beta chains from the same sample are listed, as sequenced in a study of T cell responses to AZD1222 COVID-19 vaccine. This table comes from immunoSEQ multiplex PCR, and its TCRdb copy is limited to in-frame clones, with some not included. The sample records 140,000 or so clones, more than 70% being singletons. This specimen consisted of peripheral blood, obtained 28 days after the second AZD1222 dose. The receptors shown here come from an adult who received the AZD1222 COVID-19 vaccine.

The sample holds one count of this clone. The chain carries TRBV30 and TRBJ1-1; possible D gene TRBD1, 5 bases. Looked up from germline, CDR1 is GTSNPN and CDR2 is SVGIG (reference sequence). CDR3 size: 15 residues. V shed 1 base and J shed 3 bases, with 15 bases lying between them. CDR3 in DNA: TGTGCCTGGAGTGGGGGGTGGGTCTTGGACACTGAAGCTTTCTTT. This gives the protein CAWSGGWVLDTEAFF.

The genes are TRBV18 and TRBJ1-1, with D tentatively TRBD1 (5 bases). Per the germline V gene, CDR1 is KGHSH and CDR2 is LQKENI. This CDR3 spans 13 amino acids. Trimming shortened V by 6 bases and J by 0 bases, and 8 bases separated the two germline ends. The CDR3 protein is CASSGGMNTEAFF. CDR3 in DNA: TGTGCCAGCTCCGGGGGGATGAACACTGAAGCTTTCTTT.

J is TRBJ2-7 and V is TRBV9; the D call may be TRBD1 or TRBD2 (7 bases each). This CDR3 comprises 15 residues. V gave up 3 bases and J gave up 6 bases, with 19 bases separating them. Per the germline V gene, CDR1 is SGDLS and CDR2 is YYNGEE. The CDR3 nucleotides read TGTGCCAGCAGCGCTCGGGCGACAGGGAGGGGCGAGCAGTACTTC. Translated: CASSARATGRGEQYF.

V and J are TRBV19 and TRBJ1-5, with D possibly being TRBD1 (6 bases). CDR1 LNHDA and CDR2 SQIVND come from the germline V gene (reference sequence). The CDR3 has 15 residues. Trimming removed 5 bases at V and 4 bases at J, with 15 bases between. The CDR3, as DNA: TGTGCCAGTAGTTCACTACAGGGTGGGAATCAGCCCCAGCATTTT. Its translation is CASSSLQGGNQPQHF.

The chain couples TRBV7-6 to TRBJ2-1, with 11 bases that match TRBD2. The V segment lost 6 bases and the J segment 16 bases; nucleotides outside the gene matches: 11. Germline V gene data show CDR1 as SGHVS and CDR2 as FNYEAQ. The CDR3 loop spans 13 amino acids. CDR3 residues: CASSIIAGGPGFF. CDR3 coding DNA: TGTGCCAGCAGTATTATAGCGGGAGGGCCGGGTTTCTTC. The whole variable domain, remainder taken from reference TRBV7-6 and TRBJ2-1, is GAGVSQSPRYKVTKRGQDVALRCDPISGHVSLYWYRQALGQGPEFLTYFNYEAQQDKSGLPNDRFSAERPEGSISTLTIQRTEQRDSAMYRCASSIIAGGPGFFGPGTRLTVL.

The rearrangement uses TRBV30 and TRBJ2-5, with D hard to call. CDR1 is GTSNPN, CDR2 SVGIG, per germline (reference sequence). The CDR3 has 13 amino acids. Between the trimmed V and J ends, which lost 0 bases and 4 bases, there was a span of 9 bases. CDR3 loop: CAWSVWLGETQYF. The DNA for the CDR3 is TGTGCCTGGAGTGTTTGGCTAGGAGAGACCCAGTACTTC.

J is TRBJ2-3 and V is TRBV28, with a possible D match to TRBD2 (5 bases). Germline CDR1 reads MDHEN; CDR2 reads SYDVKM. The CDR3 sequence is 14 residues long. The V end was cut by 7 bases, the J end by 3 bases, with 14 bases between. This CDR3 is CASIEGSLTDTQYF. CDR3 sequence (DNA): TGTGCCAGCATCGAGGGCAGCTTAACAGATACGCAGTATTTT.

The chain employs TRBV19 and TRBJ2-7, with no clear D. The CDR3 is 13 residues long. V was trimmed by 7 bases and J by 7 bases, leaving 17 bases between them. The V gene's germline CDR1 is LNHDA and CDR2 SQIVND (reference sequence). The CDR3 here is CASMGASYVEQYF. The CDR3 DNA reads TGTGCCAGTATGGGCGCCTCGTACGTGGAGCAGTACTTC.

This clone was counted a single time. V and J are TRBV2 and TRBJ2-7; 7 bases match TRBD1. CDR1 SNHLY and CDR2 FYNNEI come from the germline V gene. J was trimmed by 5 bases and V by 7 bases; bases with no gene match: 11. The CDR3 is made up of 14 amino acids. CDR3 loop: CASIERQGDDEQYF. The DNA for the CDR3 is TGTGCCAGCATCGAGAGACAGGGTGATGACGAGCAGTACTTC. Based on the CDR3 plus reference TRBV2 and TRBJ2-7, the full variable domain is EPEVTQTPSHQVTQMGQEVILRCVPISNHLYFYWYRQILGQKVEFLVSFYNNEISEKSEIFDDQFSVERPDGSNFTLKIRSTKLEDSAMYFCASIERQGDDEQYFGPGTRLTVT.

The rearrangement uses TRBV7-8 and TRBJ1-1; D gene unclear. With 1 base removed from V and 1 base from J, the gap between germline ends came to 7 bases. The CDR3 spans 14 residues. From germline, CDR1 is SGHVS and CDR2 FQNEAQ. CDR3 loop: CASSLGSRNTEAFF. The CDR3 bases are TGTGCCAGCAGCTTAGGGTCGAGGAACACTGAAGCTTTCTTT.

The chain recombines TRBV28 with TRBJ1-2, with D tentatively TRBD1 (6 bases). Germline V gene sequence: CDR1 MDHEN, CDR2 SYDVKM. V dropped 10 bases and J dropped 1 base, with 13 bases sitting between them. The CDR3 has 13 amino acids. The CDR3 coding sequence is TGTGCCACCGAGAGGGGGGATAACTATGGCTACACCTTC. Its translation: CATERGDNYGYTF.

This clone was counted only a few times. This chain uses TRBV6-5 with TRBJ2-7; D possibly corresponds to TRBD1 (5 bases). The germline V gene has CDR1 MNHEY and CDR2 SVGAGI. The CDR3 is 15 residues long. The V end was cut by 8 bases, the J end by 1 base, with 18 bases between. In DNA, the CDR3 is TGTGCCAGCGCAGGACAAACGGCCGATTCCTACGAGCAGTACTTC. Its translation: CASAGQTADSYEQYF.

This chain links TRBV7-3 with TRBJ1-2, with 7 bases matching TRBD1. Trimming cost V 5 bases and J 2 bases; bases outside gene matches: 5. The germline V gene encodes CDR1 SGHTA and CDR2 FQGTGA. CDR3 size: 14 residues. CDR3: CASSQGQANYGYTF. DNA for the CDR3: TGTGCCAGCAGCCAAGGACAGGCCAACTATGGCTACACCTTC.

This sequence joins TRBV27 and TRBJ1-6; D is ambiguous. CDR1 and CDR2 from the germline V gene are MNHEY and SMNVEV (reference sequence). V was trimmed by 6 bases and J by 5 bases, leaving 8 bases between them. The CDR3 is 13 amino acids. The CDR3 reads CASRGWDNSPLHF. In DNA, the CDR3 is TGTGCCAGCAGGGGGTGGGATAATTCACCCCTCCACTTT.

The V gene is TRBV7-2, the J gene TRBJ1-6, with D perhaps TRBD1 (5 bases). Germline V lookup: CDR1 SGHTA, CDR2 FQGNSA. The V end lost 5 bases, the J end lost 6 bases, and 17 bases lay between the germline ends. CDR3 length: 16 residues. Here the CDR3 DNA reads TGTGCCAGCAGCCCGGGGCAGACCCGGGGTAATTCACCCCTCCACTTT. It specifies CASSPGQTRGNSPLHF.

The chain carries TRBV21-1 and TRBJ1-3; TRBD1, the table's D call, lacks a check against the DNA. TRBV21-1 is reported as a pseudogene. The CDR3 has 15 residues. Written as DNA, the CDR3 is TGTGCCAGCAGCAATGGGACAGGGACTGGAAACACCATATATTTT. Its translation: CASSNGTGTGNTIYF.

This clone was seen a single time. The genes are TRBV30 and TRBJ1-3; 8 nucleotides line up with TRBD1. With V trimmed by 4 bases and J by 4 bases, 6 bases remained unmatched. This CDR3 has 14 residues. Germline-derived CDR1 and CDR2 are GTSNPN and SVGIG (reference sequence). The CDR3 spells CAWKRQGQGNTIYF. CDR3 DNA sequence: TGTGCCTGGAAACGACAGGGGCAAGGAAACACCATATATTTT.

V usage is TRBV25-1 and J usage is TRBJ1-1; D is unresolved. Germline CDR1 is MGHDK and CDR2 is SYGVNS. Trimming left V 4 bases short and J 4 bases short, with 10 bases between. The CDR3 loop spans 13 amino acids. The CDR3 nucleotides read TGTGCCAGCAGTGTGGGATTCGGCACTGAAGCTTTCTTT. Amino acids: CASSVGFGTEAFF.

V usage is TRBV4-1 and J usage is TRBJ1-5; D possibly corresponds to TRBD1 (5 bases). Trimming shortened V by 3 bases and J by 8 bases, and 11 bases separated the two germline ends. CDR1 is MGHRA and CDR2 is YSYEKL in the germline V gene. This CDR3 contains 13 residues. This CDR3 reads CASSQGVFEPQHF. CDR3 coding DNA: TGCGCCAGCAGCCAGGGGGTGTTTGAGCCCCAGCATTTT.

This chain connects TRBV30 to TRBJ2-1; no clear D. V was pared by 1 base and J by 2 bases, with 6 bases between. The CDR3 contains 13 residues. CDR1 is GTSNPN and CDR2 is SVGIG in the germline V gene (reference sequence). The CDR3, as DNA: TGTGCCTGGAGTGCATTCACCTACAATGAGCAGTTCTTC. Translating it yields CAWSAFTYNEQFF.

The J gene is TRBJ2-5, the V gene TRBV3-1 (or the pseudogene TRBV3-2), with a possible D match to TRBD1 (5 bases). Between the trimmed V and J ends, which lost 5 bases and 6 bases, there was a span of 10 bases. Germline CDR1 is LGHDT and CDR2 is YNNKEL (reference sequence). The CDR3 is made up of 12 amino acids. The CDR3 protein is CASSWAGKTQYF. CDR3 DNA sequence: TGTGCCAGCAGCTGGGCAGGGAAGACCCAGTACTTC.

The chain has TRBV28 and TRBJ1-4; D is unresolved. Deletions cut 4 bases from V and 4 bases from J, with 10 bases between. The CDR3 is 14 amino acids. Germline loops: CDR1 MDHEN, CDR2 SYDVKM. This CDR3 is CASSSAPLNEKLFF. For the CDR3, the DNA is TGTGCCAGCAGTTCCGCCCCACTTAATGAAAAACTGTTTTTT. Supplemented by reference TRBV28 and TRBJ1-4, the full variable domain reads DVKVTQSSRYLVKRTGEKVFLECVQDMDHENMFWYRQDPGLGLRLIYFSYDVKMKEKGDIPEGYSVSREKKERFSLILESASTNQTSMYLCASSSAPLNEKLFFGSGTQLSVL.

The rearrangement links TRBV7-9 to TRBJ2-1; 7 bases map to TRBD2. Looked up from germline, CDR1 is SEHNR and CDR2 is FQNEAQ (reference sequence). Trimming at V came to 6 bases and at J to 6 bases, leaving 8 bases not matched to a gene. The CDR3 spans 14 residues. Written as DNA, the CDR3 is TGTGCCAGCAGGCCACGGACTAGTTTCAATGAGCAGTTCTTC. Translating it yields CASRPRTSFNEQFF.

The CDR3 protein is CASTQAGFEKLFF. The DNA of the CDR3 is TGTGCCAGCACCCAAGCAGGGTTTGAAAAACTGTTTTTT. V and J are TRBV5-6 and TRBJ1-4; D possibly corresponds to TRBD1 (5 bases). This CDR3 is built from 13 residues. V was trimmed by 6 bases and J by 7 bases, leaving 13 bases between them. The germline gives CDR1 SGHDT, CDR2 YYEEEE.

V usage is TRBV2 and J usage is TRBJ2-5; D may be TRBD1 (7 bases). V lost 5 bases and J 9 bases, leaving 16 bases between the germline ends. The CDR3 is made up of 13 amino acids. The germline gives CDR1 SNHLY, CDR2 FYNNEI. The CDR3 protein is CASSPLPGGSQYF. The DNA of the CDR3 is TGTGCCAGCAGTCCGTTACCAGGGGGGTCCCAGTACTTC.